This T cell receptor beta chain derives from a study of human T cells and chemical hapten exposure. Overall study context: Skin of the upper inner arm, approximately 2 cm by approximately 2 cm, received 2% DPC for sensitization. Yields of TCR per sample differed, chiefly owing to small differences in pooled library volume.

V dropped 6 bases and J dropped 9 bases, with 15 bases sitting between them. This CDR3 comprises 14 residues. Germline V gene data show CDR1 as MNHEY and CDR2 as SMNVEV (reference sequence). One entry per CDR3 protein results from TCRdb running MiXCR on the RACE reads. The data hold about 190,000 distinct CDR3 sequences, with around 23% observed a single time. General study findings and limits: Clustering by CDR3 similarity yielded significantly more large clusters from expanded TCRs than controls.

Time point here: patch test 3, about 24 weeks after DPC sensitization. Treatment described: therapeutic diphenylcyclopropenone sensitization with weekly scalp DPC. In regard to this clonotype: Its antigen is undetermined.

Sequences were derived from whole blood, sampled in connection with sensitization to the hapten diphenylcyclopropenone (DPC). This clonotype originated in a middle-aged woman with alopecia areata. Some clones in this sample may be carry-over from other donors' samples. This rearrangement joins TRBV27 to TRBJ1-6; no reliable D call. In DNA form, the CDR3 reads TGTGCCAGCAGCTGGAGGGCGGTCGGTTCACCCCTCCACTTT. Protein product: CASSWRAVGSPLHF.